Below are 5 T cell receptor beta chains sequenced from a single sample in a study of regulatory T cells in long-lasting Graves disease. Building of the TCR beta libraries involved iRepertoire HTBI primers and Arm-PCR of CDR3 regions. TCRdb reanalysed the multiplex PCR reads using MiXCR and keeps one entry per CDR3 protein. The sample consists of 400,000 to 500,000 distinct CDR3 sequences, about 17% of them appearing once. Documented time point: newly diagnosed GD, antithyroid drugs for less than 3 months. Generation of the TCR library employed RNA extracted from PBMCs. Separately, the same data were catalogued under a study of T cells in Graves' hyperthyroidism and ophthalmopathy.

The material was peripheral blood mononuclear cells (PBMCs), obtained at new diagnosis, from a patient treated with antithyroid drugs. These receptors came from a woman in her late teens or twenties with Graves disease.

This clonotype showed up just a few times. The CDR3 DNA is TGTGCCAGCAGAGAGCCAAGAAGGGGAGCTTTCTTT. Amino acids: CASREPRRGAFF. The chain joins TRBV27 to TRBJ1-1, with TRBD1 as a possible D gene (5 bases). From germline, CDR1 is MNHEY and CDR2 SMNVEV (reference sequence). This CDR3 region has 12 residues. V lost 6 bases to trimming and J lost 10 bases, with 15 bases between them.

About this clonotype itself: One base away lies a much larger clone, so this may be a sequencing read error. The chain employs TRBV7-2 and TRBJ2-1; possible D gene TRBD2, 5 bases. Trimming shortened V by 5 bases and J by 10 bases, and 15 bases separated the two germline ends. The CDR3 is 13 residues long. Per germline, CDR1 SGHTA and CDR2 FQGNSA. CDR3 nucleotide sequence: TGTGCCAGCAGCCTACCGGGGTCGGGGGAGCAGTTCTTC. Its protein product is CASSLPGSGEQFF.

This clonotype was counted many times. The rearrangement joins TRBV6-2 or TRBV6-3 to TRBJ2-7; 10 bases are shared with TRBD2. The CDR3 is made up of 13 amino acids. V dropped 8 bases and J dropped 2; count of bases not matched to a gene: 3. Germline CDR1 reads MNHEY; CDR2 reads SVGEGT. The CDR3, as DNA: TGTGCCAGCGCCGGACTAGCGGCCTACGAGCAGTACTTC. Translated, it gives CASAGLAAYEQYF.

This sequence joins TRBV19 and TRBJ2-1, with a tentative D call TRBD2 (5 bases). Germline CDR1 LNHDA, CDR2 SQIVND (reference sequence). Trimming took off 3 bases at V and 9 bases at J, with 18 bases between the two ends. The CDR3 sequence is 15 residues long. CDR3 in DNA: TGTGCCAGTAGTATCACGGGGAAGGCTGCCGGTGAGCAGTTCTTC. Encoded protein: CASSITGKAAGEQFF.

Points on this clonotype: A much larger clone differs from this one at a single base, so this may be a read error. The chain employs TRBV6-1 and TRBJ2-1, with D possibly being TRBD1 (5 bases). V lost 4 bases and J lost 7, with 17 bases in between. This CDR3 comprises 15 residues. Per the germline V gene, CDR1 is MNHNS and CDR2 is SASEGT. For the CDR3, the DNA is TGTGCCAGCAGTGCTTCAGGGCAGGATCGGAATGAGCAGTTCTTC. Residues: CASSASGQDRNEQFF.